Each of the 31 T cell receptor beta chains below was sequenced from the same sample in a study of T cells in localized non-small cell lung cancer. The protocol was immunoSEQ multiplex PCR, while the TCRdb copy is restricted to in-frame clones and leaves out a portion. The sample lists over 2,000 clones, around 37% seen once, with 9.8% in the top ten. The starting material was normal lung tissue next to the tumor, obtained before any cancer treatment. The receptors derive from a female donor over 55 with stage I squamous cell lung carcinoma.

By sample fraction, this clone is medium-sized. The chain combines TRBV6-8 with TRBJ1-5; no clear D gene. Between the trimmed V and J ends, which lost 4 bases and 6 bases, there was a span of 10 bases. The CDR3 loop spans 13 amino acids. Germline values: CDR1 MNHGY, CDR2 SAAAGT. The CDR3 DNA reads TGTGCCAGCAGTTCCGGGGAAGGTCAGCCCCAGCATTTT. Protein product: CASSSGEGQPQHF.

The CDR3 DNA sequence: TGTGCCAGCTCACCAACCAGCGTCAGCTCCTACGAGCAGTACTTC. Its translation is CASSPTSVSSYEQYF. The genes are TRBV18 and TRBJ2-7; no clear D. The germline CDR1 and CDR2 sequences are KGHSH and LQKENI. The CDR3 extends over 15 amino acids. Trimming cost V 2 bases and J 0 bases, with 11 bases left between them.

This clone turned up a few times. CDR3 region: CASKRQPAGNEQFF. In DNA, the CDR3 is TGTGCCAGTAAGCGGCAGCCCGCCGGCAATGAGCAGTTCTTC. J is TRBJ2-1 and V is TRBV19; TRBD2 might be the D (5 bases). The V end was cut by 7 bases, the J end by 6 bases, with 16 bases between. Germline V lookup: CDR1 LNHDA, CDR2 SQIVND (reference sequence). The CDR3 extends over 14 amino acids.

J is TRBJ2-7 and V is TRBV7-1; 9 bases are a match to TRBD1. TRBV7-1 is designated an ORF whose function remains uncertain. The V and J ends lost 6 bases and 2 bases, in that order; junction bases with no gene match: 17. This CDR3 has 18 residues. CDR3 DNA: TGTGCCAGCAGGCCGGGACAGGGCTTACCAGAGGATCCCTACGAGCAGTACTTC. Translated, it gives CASRPGQGLPEDPYEQYF.

This clone ranks as medium-sized. This chain joins TRBV11-3 and TRBJ2-2, with D possibly being TRBD2 (7 bases). Looked up from germline, CDR1 is SGHNT and CDR2 is YENEEA. The CDR3 covers 17 residues. V lost 5 bases and J lost 6, with 22 bases in between. The DNA of the CDR3 is TGTGCCAGCAGCCTTGGGCTAGGCAGGGGAGGGTCCGGGGAGCTGTTTTTT. Its protein is CASSLGLGRGGSGELFF.

The chain employs TRBV19 and TRBJ2-5, with 8 positions matching TRBD1. This CDR3 spans 15 amino acids. V trimming: 0 bases; J trimming: 5 bases; junction bases outside the gene matches: 5. Per the germline V gene, CDR1 is LNHDA and CDR2 is SQIVND (reference sequence). The CDR3, as DNA: TGTGCCAGTAGTATAGAGACAGGGGTATTTGAGACCCAGTACTTC. Residues: CASSIETGVFETQYF.

The rearrangement links TRBV30 to TRBJ2-5; D unresolved. The CDR3 has 14 amino acids. Germline V gene sequence: CDR1 GTSNPN, CDR2 SVGIG (reference sequence). Trimming took off 3 bases at V and 0 bases at J, with 11 bases between the two ends. The CDR3 nucleotides read TGTGCCTGGAGGCCACCCGGGTACCAAGAGACCCAGTACTTC. This encodes CAWRPPGYQETQYF.

This clone was observed a handful of times. The chain combines TRBV19 with TRBJ1-1; D not resolved. This CDR3 has 14 amino acids. Trimming took 3 bases from V and 0 from J, leaving 8 bases between them. The germline V gene has CDR1 LNHDA and CDR2 SQIVND (reference sequence). CDR3 in amino acids: CASSIRGVNTEAFF. CDR3 DNA sequence: TGTGCCAGTAGTATCCGGGGAGTGAACACTGAAGCTTTCTTT.

V and J are TRBV6-8 and TRBJ1-3; TRBD1 matches 7 bases. V lost 5 bases, J lost 0 bases, and 7 bases stayed unmatched. CDR1 and CDR2 from the germline V gene are MNHGY and SAAAGT. The CDR3 sequence is 16 residues long. As DNA, the CDR3 is TGTGCCAGCAGTCCGGCCACAGGGGTCTCTGGAAACACCATATATTTT. It specifies CASSPATGVSGNTIYF.

J is TRBJ1-3 and V is TRBV28; D ambiguous. The CDR3 sequence is 14 residues long. In germline, CDR1 is MDHEN, CDR2 SYDVKM. V was trimmed by 1 base and J by 3 bases, leaving 7 bases between them. DNA for the CDR3: TGTGCCAGCAGTTTATATTGGAGTGGAAACACCATATATTTT. Residues: CASSLYWSGNTIYF.

This chain links TRBV19 with TRBJ2-1; TRBD1 agrees at 9 bases. CDR1 LNHDA and CDR2 SQIVND come from the germline V gene (reference sequence). J was trimmed by 3 bases and V by 7 bases; bases with no gene match: 7. The CDR3 spans 15 residues. The CDR3 spells CASNKDRGDYNEQFF. The DNA of the CDR3 is TGTGCCAGTAATAAAGACAGGGGGGACTACAATGAGCAGTTCTTC. The entire variable domain, with the rest obtained from reference TRBV19 and TRBJ2-1, is as follows: DGGITQSPKYLFRKEGQNVTLSCEQNLNHDAMYWYRQDPGQGLRLIYYSQIVNDFQKGDIAEGYSVSREKKESFPLTVTSAQKNPTAFYLCASNKDRGDYNEQFFGPGTRLTVL.

This clone was detected a few times. The chain has TRBV6-7 and TRBJ1-1; D is uncertain. TRBV6-7 belongs to the ORF category, with a function that is uncertain. This CDR3 spans 14 amino acids. V shed 1 base and J shed 1 base, with 7 bases lying between them. CDR3 amino acids: CASSYLPGNTEAFF. The CDR3 coding sequence is TGTGCCAGCAGTTACTTACCGGGGAACACTGAAGCTTTCTTT.

This clone appeared once. V is TRBV30 and J is TRBJ2-7; possible D gene TRBD2, 5 bases. From germline, CDR1 is GTSNPN and CDR2 SVGIG (reference sequence). The CDR3 extends over 12 amino acids. V lost 3 bases and J 9 bases, leaving 15 bases between the germline ends. In nucleotides, the CDR3 is TGTGCCTGGAGGGCGGGTATCTCGGGGCAGTACTTC. Translating it yields CAWRAGISGQYF. Supplemented by reference TRBV30 and TRBJ2-7, the full variable domain reads SQTIHQWPATLVQPVGSPLSLECTVEGTSNPNLYWYRQAAGRGLQLLFYSVGIGQISSEVPQNLSASRPQDRQFILSSKKLLLSDSGFYLCAWRAGISGQYFGPGTRLTVT.

This clone was detected only a few times. This sequence joins TRBV29-1 and TRBJ2-5; TRBD1 might be the D (5 bases). The CDR3 loop spans 13 amino acids. Germline loops: CDR1 SQVTM, CDR2 ANQGSEA. V was shortened by 7 bases and J by 0 bases, with 12 bases between the two germline ends. CDR3 amino acids: CSARVGYQETQYF. Written as DNA, the CDR3 is TGCAGCGCCAGGGTGGGGTACCAAGAGACCCAGTACTTC.

By its share, this clone is medium-sized. J is TRBJ1-2 and V is TRBV11-3, with a possible D match to TRBD1 (5 bases). This CDR3 is built from 14 residues. V was cut by 3 bases and J by 3 bases, with 11 bases left in between. Germline CDR1 SGHNT, CDR2 YENEEA. CDR3 sequence reads: CASSLGGDDYGYTF. The CDR3 nucleotides read TGTGCCAGCAGCTTGGGAGGGGACGACTATGGCTACACCTTC.

A remark on this clone: Other DNA variants within this sample encode the same CDR3. The chain employs TRBV18 and TRBJ2-7, with no clear D. Germline CDR1 reads KGHSH; CDR2 reads LQKENI. CDR3 length: 13 residues. The V end lost 2 bases, the J end lost 1 base, and 6 bases lay between the germline ends. CDR3 sequence reads: CASSPTVSYEQYF. The CDR3 nucleotides are TGTGCCAGCTCACCAACAGTATCCTACGAGCAGTACTTC.

The rearrangement uses TRBV5-1 and TRBJ2-3, with unresolved D. The germline V gene has CDR1 SGHRS and CDR2 YFSETQ. The CDR3 has 16 residues. The germline V and J ends were trimmed by 0 bases and 0 bases, with 11 bases remaining between them. The CDR3 DNA reads as TGCGCCAGCAGCTTGGGGGTGGCGGAGAGCACAGATACGCAGTATTTT. This codes for CASSLGVAESTDTQYF.

This clone was counted between two and nine times. The genes are TRBV15 and TRBJ2-2, with TRBD2 matching 11 bases. The CDR3 length is 16 residues. Germline lookup yields CDR1 LNHNV and CDR2 YYDKDF (reference sequence). V gave up 4 bases and J gave up 1 base; unmatched junction bases: 2. In nucleotides, the CDR3 is TGTGCCACCAGCAAGACTAGCGGGGTGAACACCGGGGAGCTGTTTTTT. Its protein is CATSKTSGVNTGELFF.

The chain has TRBV19 and TRBJ1-5, with TRBD1 as a possible D gene (6 bases). V was cut by 4 bases and J by 1 base, with 11 bases left in between. The CDR3 extends over 15 amino acids. Germline lookup yields CDR1 LNHDA and CDR2 SQIVND (reference sequence). CDR3 region: CASSNQGQSNQPQHF. The CDR3 coding sequence is TGTGCCAGTAGTAACCAGGGACAAAGCAATCAGCCCCAGCATTTT.

The chain has TRBV1 and TRBJ1-3; the table names TRBD1, a call not compared with the DNA. TRBV1 is a recognized pseudogene. The CDR3 sequence is 19 residues long. CDR3: CASSQDRTGQGDRFDTIYF. Here the CDR3 DNA reads TGCGCCAGCAGCCAAGATCGGACGGGGCAGGGGGACCGGTTTGACACCATATATTTT.

This chain connects TRBV6-8 to TRBJ2-1, with TRBD2 matching over 9 bases. CDR3 length equals 14 residues. In germline, CDR1 is MNHGY, CDR2 SAAAGT. V shed 5 bases and J 6 bases; nucleotides not matched to a gene: 5. The CDR3 DNA reads TGTGCCAGCAGTGAGCTAGCGGGGAGCAATGAGCAGTTCTTC. Its protein product is CASSELAGSNEQFF.

A few counts support this clone. This chain joins TRBV15 and TRBJ2-1; D is possibly TRBD2 (5 bases). Trimming cost V 8 bases and J 8 bases, with 22 bases left between them. The CDR3 runs to 15 residues. Germline V lookup: CDR1 LNHNV, CDR2 YYDKDF (reference sequence). The CDR3 here is CATGPTSIGIDEQFF. CDR3 sequence (DNA): TGTGCCACCGGGCCCACTAGTATAGGAATTGATGAGCAGTTCTTC.

CDR3 in DNA: TGTGCCAGCAGCCAGCCCCTGGATCCGGGGTATGGCTACACCTTC. This codes for CASSQPLDPGYGYTF. V is TRBV28 and J is TRBJ1-2; D unclear. Trimming stripped 6 bases from V and 5 bases from J, with 19 bases between. The CDR3 is made up of 15 amino acids. Germline values: CDR1 MDHEN, CDR2 SYDVKM.

The chain carries TRBV19 and TRBJ1-5; maybe TRBD1 (5 bases). Germline V gene data show CDR1 as LNHDA and CDR2 as SQIVND (reference sequence). The CDR3 runs to 14 residues. V was pared by 3 bases and J by 5 bases, with 11 bases between. The CDR3 DNA reads as TGTGCCAGTAGTATCAGGACACCCGATCAGCCCCAGCATTTT. As protein: CASSIRTPDQPQHF.

The rearrangement joins TRBV28 to TRBJ2-1; 10 bases are a match to TRBD2. Unmatched junction bases numbered 5, after V lost 3 bases and J lost 6 bases. CDR3 size: 15 residues. Germline-derived CDR1 and CDR2 are MDHEN and SYDVKM. CDR3: CASSFLTSGLNEQFF. CDR3 bases: TGTGCCAGCAGTTTCCTGACTAGCGGGCTCAATGAGCAGTTCTTC. The full variable domain, its missing parts supplied by reference TRBV28 and TRBJ2-1, is DVKVTQSSRYLVKRTGEKVFLECVQDMDHENMFWYRQDPGLGLRLIYFSYDVKMKEKGDIPEGYSVSREKKERFSLILESASTNQTSMYLCASSFLTSGLNEQFFGPGTRLTVL.

The chain is built from TRBV2 and TRBJ1-4; TRBD1 is a possible D gene (5 bases). The V and J ends lost 10 bases and 1 base respectively, with 7 bases between them. The length of the CDR3 is 12 residues. Germline V lookup: CDR1 SNHLY, CDR2 FYNNEI. Written as DNA, the CDR3 is TGTGCCACCCAGGGAACTAATGAAAAACTGTTTTTT. Translating gives CATQGTNEKLFF.

The V gene is TRBV11-3, the J gene TRBJ2-3; 8 nucleotides line up with TRBD2. J was trimmed by 4 bases and V by 3 bases; bases with no gene match: 9. Germline lookup yields CDR1 SGHNT and CDR2 YENEEA. The CDR3 totals 16 residues. The CDR3 is CASSLGMLAGADTQYF. CDR3 sequence (DNA): TGTGCCAGCAGCTTGGGTATGCTAGCGGGCGCAGATACGCAGTATTTT. Using reference TRBV11-3 and TRBJ2-3 for the parts outside the CDR3, the full variable domain is EAGVVQSPRYKIIEKKQPVAFWCNPISGHNTLYWYLQNLGQGPELLIRYENEEAVDDSQLPKDRFSAERLKGVDSTLKIQPAELGDSAVYLCASSLGMLAGADTQYFGPGTRLTVL.

The rearrangement uses TRBV11-3 and TRBJ2-3, with D possibly TRBD2 on 6 matching bases. CDR3 length: 15 residues. V lost 3 bases and J 2 bases, leaving 12 bases between the germline ends. Germline V gene sequence: CDR1 SGHNT, CDR2 YENEEA. CDR3 DNA: TGTGCCAGCAGCTTCGGAGGGGCAACCACAGATACGCAGTATTTT. Translated: CASSFGGATTDTQYF.

In its sample, this clone was seen a few times. The CDR3 sequence is CSVLTGSGNTGELFF. The CDR3, as DNA: TGCAGCGTTCTCACAGGGAGCGGGAACACCGGGGAGCTGTTTTTT. This chain joins TRBV29-1 and TRBJ2-2; possible D gene TRBD1, 6 bases. The length of the CDR3 is 15 residues. CDR1 SQVTM and CDR2 ANQGSEA come from the germline V gene. V was shortened by 5 bases and J by 1 base, with 14 bases between the two germline ends.

A single count supports this clone. The chain uses TRBV19 and TRBJ2-7; 13 nucleotides line up with TRBD2. The germline V gene encodes CDR1 LNHDA and CDR2 SQIVND (reference sequence). The CDR3 length is 19 residues. Trimming took 0 bases from V and 1 from J; bases not matched to a gene: 9. The CDR3 sequence: CASSIEYPTSGRKSYEQYF. In DNA, the CDR3 is TGTGCCAGTAGTATAGAATACCCGACTAGCGGGAGGAAATCCTACGAGCAGTACTTC.

In its sample, this clone was seen a few times. This chain joins TRBV28 and TRBJ2-1, with 11 bases matching TRBD2. V gave up 7 bases and J gave up 10 bases; unmatched junction bases: 9. This CDR3 has 14 residues. Germline V CDR1 and CDR2: MDHEN, SYDVKM. CDR3 sequence: CASTFSGRALEQFF. In DNA form, the CDR3 reads TGTGCCAGCACCTTTAGCGGGAGGGCCCTCGAGCAGTTCTTC.